Listed below are T cell receptor beta chains from one sample, sequenced in a study of blood T cell repertoires in COVID-19. Profiled with immunoSEQ multiplex PCR; TCRdb holds only in-frame clones, not every one. The data contain hundreds of thousands of clones, roughly nine tenths of them seen just once; the ten biggest clones take up over 0.95%. The sample comprised PBMCs or T cells enriched from blood (not recorded which). Every receptor here comes from a man aged 18 to 29 who had recovered from COVID-19. The conserved cysteine and the conserved F or W are not part of the CDR3 here.

CDR3 length: 10
V gene: TRBV27
CDR3 protein: ASSTDRGGYT

CDR3 length: 14
V gene: TRBV18
CDR3 protein: ASSPIGQTTNYGYT

CDR3 length: 14
V gene: TRBV5-1
CDR3 protein: ASSLGTGGRDQPQH

CDR3 length: 13
V gene: TRBV5-1
CDR3 protein: ASSLTGVGANVLT

CDR3 length: 11
V gene: TRBV2
CDR3 protein: ASREDRDEKLF

CDR3 length: 12
V gene: TRBV11-3
CDR3 protein: ASSFSANTGELF

CDR3 length: 11
V gene: TRBV7-3
CDR3 protein: ASSLYPNQPQH

CDR3 length: 12
V gene: TRBV11-3
CDR3 protein: ASSFSQGSTEAF

CDR3 length: 13
V gene: TRBV7-2
CDR3 protein: ASSLALGRYNEQF

CDR3 length: 11
V gene: TRBV11-2
CDR3 protein: ASSPDFNTEAF

CDR3 length: 12
V gene: TRBV12-5
CDR3 protein: ASGLSLSNSPLH

CDR3 length: 12
V gene: TRBV18
CDR3 protein: ASTHYRNPYEQY

CDR3 length: 16
V gene: TRBV7-8
CDR3 protein: ASSLDSGGSPKSYEQY

CDR3 length: 12
V gene: TRBV19
CDR3 protein: ASTPGQGTTPLH

CDR3 length: 14
V gene: TRBV4-2
CDR3 protein: ASSLQGPSQGETQY

CDR3 length: 13
V gene: TRBV5-1
CDR3 protein: ASRVGADNTGELF

CDR3 length: 13
V gene: TRBV21-1
CDR3 protein: ASAPTGRDNTEAF

CDR3 length: 9
V gene: TRBV25-1
CDR3 protein: ASSEWADQY

CDR3 length: 11
V gene: TRBV6-5
CDR3 protein: ASSQGMNTEAF

CDR3 length: 12
V gene: TRBV5-1
CDR3 protein: ASSFGTLQETQY

CDR3 length: 12
V gene: TRBV5-6
CDR3 protein: ASSFRGRNTEAF

CDR3 length: 13
V gene: TRBV24-1
CDR3 protein: ATSEGTSAYNEQF

CDR3 length: 11
V gene: TRBV10-3
CDR3 protein: AITQAMNTEAF

CDR3 length: 10
V gene: TRBV3-1/TRBV3-2
CDR3 protein: ASSSLRSEQF

CDR3 length: 15
V gene: TRBV7-6
CDR3 protein: ASSHPYRGSGANVLT

CDR3 length: 10
V gene: TRBV2
CDR3 protein: ASSLLKGEQY

CDR3 length: 12
V gene: TRBV3-1/TRBV3-2
CDR3 protein: ASSQGGRNTEAF

CDR3 length: 13
V gene: TRBV11-2
CDR3 protein: ASSRGGVPNEKLF

CDR3 length: 13
V gene: TRBV9
CDR3 protein: ASSVDLTVNYGYT

CDR3 length: 12
V gene: TRBV10-2
CDR3 protein: ASSQTVLNTEAF

CDR3 length: 14
V gene: TRBV7-3
CDR3 protein: ASSLGREGGNYGYT

CDR3 length: 16
V gene: TRBV21-1
CDR3 protein: ASSLGRRGAGSGNTIY

CDR3 length: 12
V gene: TRBV4-1
CDR3 protein: ASSQALWNTEAF

CDR3 length: 14
V gene: TRBV11-2
CDR3 protein: ASSLEGQGVGYEQY

CDR3 length: 12
V gene: TRBV10-2
CDR3 protein: ASSRQGSDYGYT

CDR3 length: 13
V gene: TRBV19
CDR3 protein: ASSNAGSFNQPQH